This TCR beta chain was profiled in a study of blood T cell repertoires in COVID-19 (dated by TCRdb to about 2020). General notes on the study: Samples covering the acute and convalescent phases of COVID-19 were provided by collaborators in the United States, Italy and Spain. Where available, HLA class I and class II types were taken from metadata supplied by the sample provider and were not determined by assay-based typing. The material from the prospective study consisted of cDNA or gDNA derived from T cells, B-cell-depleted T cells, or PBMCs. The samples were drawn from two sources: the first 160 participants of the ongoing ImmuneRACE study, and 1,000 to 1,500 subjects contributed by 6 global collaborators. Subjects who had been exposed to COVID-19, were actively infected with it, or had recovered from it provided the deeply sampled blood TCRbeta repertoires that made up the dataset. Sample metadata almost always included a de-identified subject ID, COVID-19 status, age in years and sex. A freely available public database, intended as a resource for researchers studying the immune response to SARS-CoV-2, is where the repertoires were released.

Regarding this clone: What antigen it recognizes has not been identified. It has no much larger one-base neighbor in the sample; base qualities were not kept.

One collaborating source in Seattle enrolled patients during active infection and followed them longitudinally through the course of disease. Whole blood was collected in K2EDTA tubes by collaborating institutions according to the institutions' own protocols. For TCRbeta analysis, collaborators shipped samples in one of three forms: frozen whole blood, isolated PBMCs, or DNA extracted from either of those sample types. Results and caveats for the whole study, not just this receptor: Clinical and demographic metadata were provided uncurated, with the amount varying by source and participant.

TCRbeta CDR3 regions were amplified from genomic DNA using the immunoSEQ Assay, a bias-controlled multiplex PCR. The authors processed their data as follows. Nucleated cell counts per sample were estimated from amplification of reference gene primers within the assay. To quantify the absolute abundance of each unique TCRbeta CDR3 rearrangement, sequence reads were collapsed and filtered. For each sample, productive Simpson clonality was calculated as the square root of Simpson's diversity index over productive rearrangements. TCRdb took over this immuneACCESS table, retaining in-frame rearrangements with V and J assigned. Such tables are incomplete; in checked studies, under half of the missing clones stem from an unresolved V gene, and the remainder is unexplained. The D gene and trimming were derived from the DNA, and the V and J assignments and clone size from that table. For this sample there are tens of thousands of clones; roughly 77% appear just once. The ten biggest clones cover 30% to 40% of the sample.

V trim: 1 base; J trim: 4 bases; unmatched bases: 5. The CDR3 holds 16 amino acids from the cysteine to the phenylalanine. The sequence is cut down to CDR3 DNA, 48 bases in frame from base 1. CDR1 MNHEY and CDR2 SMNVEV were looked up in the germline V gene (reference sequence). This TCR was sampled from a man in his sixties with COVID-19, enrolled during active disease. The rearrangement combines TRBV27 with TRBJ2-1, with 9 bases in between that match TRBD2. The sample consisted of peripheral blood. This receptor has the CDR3 CASSLWSSGKYNEQFF. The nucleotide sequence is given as TGTGCCAGCAGTTTATGGTCTAGCGGGAAATACAATGAGCAGTTCTTC.